Included here is one TCR beta chain sequence, with context. The junction had 6 bases not matched to a gene; V was cut back by 1 base and J by 3 bases. CDR1 and CDR2 from the germline V gene are LGHNA and YSLEER. CDR3 size: 16 residues. This sample is part of a study of shared clonotypes between healthy human individuals. Study as a whole: Each donor had three CD4 naive, three CD4 memory, two CD8 naive and one CD8 memory plate.

Only in-frame clones appear in the TCRdb table, and some are missing; sequencing was by immunoSEQ multiplex PCR. The sample holds over 2,000,000 clones, just over 90% seen once. Cells designated naive CD8 were CD45RO-negative and were positively selected for CCR7, with terminally differentiated effector memory CD45RA+ cells excluded. The clonotype was recovered from a man younger than 35 in good health. Some clones in this sample may be carry-over from other donors' samples. The chain combines TRBV4-3 with TRBJ2-7, with 10 bases aligning to TRBD2. Material: naive CD8+ T cells from PBMCs. The CDR3: CASSQVWTSGFYEQYF. The CDR3 DNA follows: TGCGCCAGCAGCCAAGTTTGGACTAGCGGATTCTACGAGCAGTACTTC.